This T cell receptor beta chain was profiled in a study of early T cells in non-severe SARS-CoV-2 infection. Individual cDNA molecules received unique molecular identifiers during library preparation. TCRdb re-derived calls from the 5' RACE reads in MiXCR, one entry per CDR3 protein. The sample consists of about 21,000 distinct CDR3 sequences, over 5.5% of them appearing once. The V and J ends lost 0 bases and 5 bases respectively, with 11 bases between them. CDR1 is SGHRS and CDR2 is YFSETQ in the germline V gene. This CDR3 is 14 amino acids long. This TCR came from an adult who was a healthcare worker with PCR-confirmed SARS-CoV-2 infection or an uninfected control (not recorded which). The sample here was whole blood, taken at baseline. This chain links TRBV5-1 with TRBJ2-5; maybe TRBD2 (6 bases). The CDR3 here is CASSLGIAAETQYF. The CDR3 region has the DNA TGCGCCAGCAGCTTGGGGATAGCGGCCGAGACCCAGTACTTC.